These 28 T cell receptor beta chains came from one sample sequenced in a study of tumor and adjacent non-tumor tissue in lung cancer. No cell sorting was done before RNA was extracted from the tissue. The library came from three nested PCR rounds adapted from ARM-PCR protocols. One entry per CDR3 protein, called by TCRdb with MiXCR from the multiplex PCR reads. Of 65,000 to 90,000 distinct CDR3 sequences listed, 75% to 90% are singletons. Sequences were obtained from lung tumor tissue. These receptors originate from a woman between 50 and 59 years old with non-small cell lung cancer.

At least ten counts were recorded for this clonotype. This chain uses TRBV14 with TRBJ2-5; TRBD2 aligns across 11 bases. The V segment lost 5 bases and the J segment 5 bases; nucleotides outside the gene matches: 13. The CDR3 loop spans 17 amino acids. Germline CDR1 reads SGHDN; CDR2 reads FVKESK. CDR3: CASSSGLAATLKETQYF. CDR3 in DNA: TGTGCCAGCAGCTCGGGACTAGCGGCGACTTTAAAGGAGACCCAGTACTTC. The entire variable domain, with the rest obtained from reference TRBV14 and TRBJ2-5, is as follows: EAGVTQFPSHSVIEKGQTVTLRCDPISGHDNLYWYRRVMGKEIKFLLHFVKESKQDESGMPNNRFLAERTGGTYSTLKVQPAELEDSGVYFCASSSGLAATLKETQYFGPGTRLLVL.

This clonotype has a handful of counts. The V call is TRBV6-2 or TRBV6-3, the J call TRBJ2-3, with 10 bases that match TRBD2. The CDR3 runs 14 residues. Germline lookup yields CDR1 MNHEY and CDR2 SVGEGT. V shed 3 bases and J 7 bases; nucleotides not matched to a gene: 4. The DNA for the CDR3 is TGTGCCAGCAGTTATGAGACTAGCGGGTATACGCAGTATTTT. This translates into CASSYETSGYTQYF.

Of note for this clonotype: The conserved final phenylalanine or tryptophan is absent from the CDR3, which likely points to a read error. It is unclear where the CDR3 begins or ends on the DNA, so no DNA is shown, and the CDR3 is as TCRdb lists it. The chain links TRBV20-1 to TRBJ1-1. The germline V gene has CDR1 DFQATT and CDR2 SNEGSKA (reference sequence). The CDR3 comprises 12 residues, both ends counted. The CDR3: CSALGLGRESFS.

On this clonotype: An end of the junction differs from the germline gene, which may be a read error. The chain has TRBV28 and TRBJ2-7; the match to TRBD1 covers 9 bases. The CDR3 totals 15 residues. Germline V CDR1 and CDR2: MDHEN, SYDVKM. The DNA of the CDR3 is TGTACCAGCAGTTCTTTGACAGGGGGATTCTACGAGCAGTACTTC. This codes for CTSSSLTGGFYEQYF.

Details on this clonotype: The junction and the germline gene differ at one end; a read error may be behind it. The rearrangement uses TRBV28 and TRBJ1-4; TRBD1 matches 8 bases. The germline gives CDR1 MDHEN, CDR2 SYDVKM. This CDR3 comprises 13 residues. The CDR3 is CASTGGPNEKPFF. The CDR3 DNA follows: TGTGCCAGTACAGGGGGACCTAATGAAAAACCGTTTTTT.

As regards this clonotype: The final CDR3 position lacks the conserved phenylalanine or tryptophan, pointing to a likely read error. V usage is TRBV6-2 or TRBV6-3 and J usage is TRBJ1-4; D not certain. This CDR3 has 14 residues. The germline gives CDR1 MNHEY, CDR2 SVGEGT. The V end was cut by 2 bases, the J end by 7 bases, with 11 bases between. CDR3 sequence: CASSYGSLGEKLFL. The CDR3 region has the DNA TGTGCCAGCAGTTACGGGAGCCTGGGTGAAAAACTGTTTCTT.

Remarks on this clonotype: Because it lacks the conserved phenylalanine or tryptophan at the end, this CDR3 is likely a read error. This chain joins TRBV5-5 and TRBJ1-2; 7 nucleotides agree with TRBD1. V dropped 1 base and J dropped 2; count of bases not matched to a gene: 5. The CDR3 runs to 15 residues. The germline V gene has CDR1 SGHKS and CDR2 YYEKEE (reference sequence). This CDR3 is CASSLTGTENYGYTS. CDR3 in DNA: TGTGCCAGCAGCTTGACCGGGACAGAAAACTATGGCTACACCTCC.

As regards this clonotype: An end of the junction differs from the germline gene, which may be a read error. This sequence joins TRBV20-1 and TRBJ2-7, with a weak D call TRBD2 (5 bases). Germline CDR1 DFQATT, CDR2 SNEGSKA (reference sequence). This CDR3 has 13 amino acids. The CDR3 coding sequence is TGCATTCCTAGAGGGCGGGTCTCCTACGAGCAATACTTC. It encodes CIPRGRVSYEQYF.

A note on this clonotype: Its ends do not fully match the called genes, so a read error is possible. V gene TRBV4-2 combines with J gene TRBJ2-5; 10 nucleotides line up with TRBD1. The CDR3 extends over 16 amino acids. CDR1 is LGHNA, CDR2 YNFKEQ, per germline. This CDR3 is CARSQGTGVARWTQYF. The CDR3 DNA is TGTGCCAGGAGCCAGGGGACAGGGGTGGCTCGATGGACCCAGTACTTC.

The chain links TRBV29-1 to TRBJ1-1; D perhaps matches TRBD1 (5 bases). The CDR3 consists of 14 residues. V gave up 4 bases and J gave up 5 bases, with 17 bases separating them. Germline-derived CDR1 and CDR2 are SQVTM and ANQGSEA. As DNA, the CDR3 is TGCAGCGTTGGTATGGGGGTCACGAAGACTGAAGCTTTCTTT. Residues: CSVGMGVTKTEAFF.

V and J are TRBV20-1 and TRBJ2-3, with TRBD2 matching over 8 bases. Germline values: CDR1 DFQATT, CDR2 SNEGSKA (reference sequence). V was clipped by 7 bases and J by 5 bases; unmatched bases: 11. This CDR3 contains 14 residues. The CDR3 nucleotides read TGCAGTGTTAGTGGAAGCGGGAGCGTAGATACGCAGTATTTT. Residues: CSVSGSGSVDTQYF.

The sample holds a few counts of this clonotype. J is TRBJ2-2 and V is TRBV14; D is uncertain. The CDR3 length is 14 residues. Looked up from germline, CDR1 is SGHDN and CDR2 is FVKESK. The V end was cut by 9 bases, the J end by 2 bases, with 13 bases between. CDR3 DNA sequence: TGTGCCAGTAGACGACCAGCTAACACCGGGGAGCTGTTTTTT. Its protein product is CASRRPANTGELFF.

The rearrangement joins TRBV29-1 to TRBJ1-3; no firm D call. V was trimmed by 3 bases and J by 6 bases, leaving 18 bases between them. CDR1 is SQVTM, CDR2 ANQGSEA, per germline. This CDR3 is built from 15 residues. The CDR3 region is CSVDSGSGTENTIYF. The DNA for the CDR3 is TGCAGCGTTGACTCAGGCAGCGGCACTGAAAACACCATATATTTT.

Turning to this clonotype: A junction boundary mismatches the germline segment, possibly from a read error. V is TRBV6-6 and J is TRBJ2-1, with D perhaps matching TRBD1 or TRBD2 (6 bases each). Germline CDR1 MNHNY, CDR2 SVGAGI (reference sequence). CDR3 length equals 11 residues. The CDR3 DNA reads as TGTGCTGAGGGGGGAGGCAATGAGCAGCTCTTC. Protein product: CAEGGGNEQLF.

V usage is TRBV15 and J usage is TRBJ2-3; 13 nucleotides match TRBD2. CDR3 length: 16 residues. Germline loops: CDR1 LNHNV, CDR2 YYDKDF (reference sequence). The V and J ends lost 4 bases and 6 bases, in that order; junction bases with no gene match: 7. The CDR3 DNA reads as TGTGCCACCAGCAATGGACTAGCGGGAGTTTTTGATACGCAGTATTTT. It yields the protein CATSNGLAGVFDTQYF.

This chain joins TRBV4-2 and TRBJ2-1; 7 bases are shared with TRBD1. The V gene end was trimmed by 2 bases and the J gene end by 5 bases; junction bases not matched to a gene: 15. The CDR3 is 18 residues long. CDR1 LGHNA and CDR2 YNFKEQ come from the germline V gene. DNA of the CDR3: TGTGCCAGCAGCCAACGTGGGACAGCCGGCCGAGCCCACAATGAGCAGTTCTTC. This sequence encodes CASSQRGTAGRAHNEQFF.

With respect to this clonotype: It is likely a read error, because the conserved phenylalanine at the end of the CDR3 is missing. It is unclear where the CDR3 begins or ends on the DNA, so no DNA is shown, and the CDR3 is as TCRdb lists it. The rearrangement uses TRBV14 and TRBJ2-7; the D call TRBD2 from the table was never checked on the DNA. The germline CDR1 and CDR2 sequences are SGHDN and FVKESK. The CDR3 length equals 14 residues, ends included. CDR3 loop: CASSQEAGPYEHYT.

About this clonotype itself: In this CDR3 the conserved last residue, phenylalanine or tryptophan, is missing, so a read error is likely. This chain uses TRBV28 with TRBJ2-3, with 9 bases matching TRBD1. The germline V gene has CDR1 MDHEN and CDR2 SYDVKM. The CDR3 covers 16 residues. The CDR3 sequence is CASSLGTGFSTDTQYS. For the CDR3, the DNA is TGTGCCAGTAGTTTAGGGACAGGGTTTAGCACAGATACGCAGTATTCT.

The CDR3 bases are TGCAGTGCTAGAAGTCAGGGACTCCGATTTGGCAATGAGCAGTTCTTC. Residues: CSARSQGLRFGNEQFF. The chain combines TRBV20-1 with TRBJ2-1, with D perhaps TRBD2 (6 bases). This CDR3 has 16 amino acids. Germline loops: CDR1 DFQATT, CDR2 SNEGSKA (reference sequence). Trimming removed 2 bases from V and 6 bases from J, with 20 bases in between.

Points on this clonotype: One end of the junction does not line up with germline, which may come from a read error. The V gene is TRBV20-1, the J gene TRBJ1-1; 7 bases align to TRBD1. The CDR3 sequence is 17 residues long. The V gene's germline CDR1 is DFQATT and CDR2 SNEGSKA (reference sequence). CDR3: CSARDSGRQGMNTEALF. CDR3 coding DNA: TGCAGTGCTAGAGATAGCGGGAGACAGGGAATGAACACTGAAGCTCTCTTT.

On this clonotype: Germline is not matched at one junction end, which may reflect a read error. The chain joins TRBV29-1 to TRBJ2-3, with 7 bases identical to TRBD1. Germline lookup yields CDR1 SQVTM and CDR2 ANQGSEA. This CDR3 comprises 13 residues. The CDR3 DNA reads as TGTAGCGCAAGGGGGCCAACACTAAGATACGCAGTATTT. Protein sequence: CSARGPTLRYAVF.

In the case of this clonotype: One junction end does not reproduce the germline sequence, and a read error may be involved. The V and J genes are TRBV20-1 and TRBJ2-7; the match to TRBD1 covers 8 bases. The CDR3 runs 13 residues. Germline CDR1 reads DFQATT; CDR2 reads SNEGSKA (reference sequence). CDR3 region: CCAARTGNYEQYF. CDR3 in DNA: TGCTGTGCTGCAAGGACAGGGAACTACGAGCAGTACTTC.

This clonotype was seen only once. One junction end does not reproduce the germline sequence, and a read error may be involved. The chain couples TRBV24-1 to TRBJ2-2; TRBD1 agrees at 8 bases. The CDR3 sequence is 15 residues long. The germline V gene encodes CDR1 KGHDR and CDR2 SFDVKD. The CDR3 is CASSDPGQVTGKLFF. The CDR3 DNA follows: TGTGCCAGCAGTGATCCGGGACAGGTCACCGGGAAGCTGTTTTTT.

A remark on this clonotype: The germline gene is not matched at one end of the junction; a read error may be the cause. V gene TRBV6-2 or TRBV6-3 combines with J gene TRBJ1-2; the D is unclear. Germline lookup yields CDR1 MNHEY and CDR2 SVGEGT. This CDR3 comprises 12 residues. CDR3 protein: CASNNIRTSYTF. The CDR3 coding sequence is TGTGCCAGCAATAATATCCGGACTAGCTACACATTC.

Worth noting for this clonotype: Compared with germline, one end of the junction differs, possibly owing to a read error. This chain connects TRBV28 to TRBJ2-3, with D perhaps matching TRBD2 (6 bases). Germline V CDR1 and CDR2: MDHEN, SYDVKM. The CDR3 consists of 15 residues. This CDR3 reads CTSSSPPGLTDTQYF. The CDR3 DNA reads TGTACCAGCAGTTCCCCCCCGGGACTTACAGATACGCAGTATTTT.

Comments on this clonotype: One junction end disagrees with the germline gene, perhaps due to a read error. The CDR3 reads CTSSIVGPYNSPLHF. The DNA for the CDR3 is TGTACCAGTAGTATAGTCGGACCCTATAATTCACCCCTCCACTTT. The chain couples TRBV19 to TRBJ1-6; D remains unclear. CDR1 LNHDA and CDR2 SQIVND come from the germline V gene (reference sequence). This CDR3 comprises 15 residues.

This clonotype showed up just once. A read error may account for a junction end that differs from germline. The chain has TRBV20-1 and TRBJ2-1; TRBD1 agrees at 7 bases. The CDR3 sequence is 15 residues long. Per the germline V gene, CDR1 is DFQATT and CDR2 is SNEGSKA (reference sequence). CDR3 protein: CGARIRNRGYNEQFF. The CDR3 region has the DNA TGCGGTGCTAGAATTAGAAACAGGGGCTACAACGAGCAGTTCTTC.

With respect to this clonotype: At one end, the junction sequence differs from germline, possibly due to a read error. The CDR3 bases are TGTACCAGCAGTGAAGTGACTAATCAGCCCCAGCATTTT. It specifies CTSSEVTNQPQHF. The chain couples TRBV6-1 to TRBJ1-5; D remains ambiguous. CDR3 length: 13 residues. Germline-derived CDR1 and CDR2 are MNHNS and SASEGT.